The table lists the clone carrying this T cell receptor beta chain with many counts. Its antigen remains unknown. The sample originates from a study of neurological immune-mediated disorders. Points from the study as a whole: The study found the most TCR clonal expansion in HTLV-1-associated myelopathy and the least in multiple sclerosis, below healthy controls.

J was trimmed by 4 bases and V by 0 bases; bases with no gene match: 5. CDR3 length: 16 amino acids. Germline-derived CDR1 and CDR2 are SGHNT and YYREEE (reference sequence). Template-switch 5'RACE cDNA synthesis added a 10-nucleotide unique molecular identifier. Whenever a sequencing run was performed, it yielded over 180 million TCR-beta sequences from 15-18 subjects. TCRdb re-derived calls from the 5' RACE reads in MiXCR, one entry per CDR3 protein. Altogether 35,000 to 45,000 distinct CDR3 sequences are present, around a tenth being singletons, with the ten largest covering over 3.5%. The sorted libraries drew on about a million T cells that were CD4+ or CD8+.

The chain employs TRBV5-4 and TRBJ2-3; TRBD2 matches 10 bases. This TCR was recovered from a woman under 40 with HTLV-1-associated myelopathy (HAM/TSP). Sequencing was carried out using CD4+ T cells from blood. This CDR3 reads CASSLGRSGGADTQYF. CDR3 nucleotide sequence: TGTGCCAGCAGCTTGGGGCGGAGCGGGGGGGCAGATACGCAGTATTTT.